Only a few counts were recorded for the clone carrying this T cell receptor beta chain. Antigen unknown. This sample is drawn from a study of neoadjuvant nivolumab and ipilimumab in lung cancer. Study outcomes and limitations: TCR receptors were sequenced in few samples. Pathologic regression was not significantly tied to TCR clonality. Pretherapy blood TCR richness correlated positively with resected tumor richness. From pretherapy to surgery, tumor richness and clonality rose with dual therapy.

The CDR3 loop spans 13 amino acids. CDR1 and CDR2 from the germline V gene are SQVTM and ANQGSEA. The V end was cut by 5 bases, the J end by 7 bases, with 17 bases between. Clones were read by immunoSEQ multiplex PCR, and TCRdb kept only the in-frame ones, dropping some. The sample holds some 50,000 clones; roughly 90% are singletons and the top ten take roughly 3.7%. The chain links TRBV29-1 to TRBJ1-2, with unresolved D. The input for sequencing was blood, taken before neoadjuvant nivolumab, alone or with ipilimumab. The TCR comes from an adult with non-small cell lung cancer. Some clones in this sample may be carry-over from other donors' samples. The CDR3 sequence: CSVRPAESSGYTF. The CDR3 nucleotides are TGCAGCGTTCGACCCGCAGAAAGTAGTGGCTACACCTTC.